The present TCR beta chain was sequenced within a study of monozygotic twins with inflammatory bowel disease. Regarding the study as a whole: IBD patients carried less diverse TCRbeta repertoires (inverse Simpson) than healthy co-twins. No repertoire similarity difference was seen between concordant and discordant twins; power was possibly limited. The authors found no support for a single strong IBD-associated signal or clonotype.

The V gene's germline CDR1 is DFQATT and CDR2 SNEGSKA (reference sequence). This CDR3 is built from 14 residues. Note on this clonotype: Its antigen remains unidentified.

TCRdb re-called the 5' RACE reads; one entry per CDR3 protein, DNA not given. Its listing shows a few hundred thousand distinct CDR3 sequences. Material: blood. The chain uses TRBV20-1 and TRBJ2-7; TCRdb outputs TRBD1, but without DNA this stays unchecked. The clonotype comes from a human donor with ulcerative colitis or Crohn's disease, or a healthy co-twin of an affected twin (not recorded which). CDR3 amino acids: CSARSPGQTYEQYF.